Described below is a single T cell receptor (beta chain) sequence and its context. Antigen unknown. Multiplex touch-down PCR with TRB-A/B primers amplified rearranged V-D-J TRB sequences. TCRdb fed the multiplex PCR reads into MiXCR, producing one record per CDR3 protein. The sample consists of over 10,000 distinct CDR3 sequences, 21% of them appearing once. The source of the sample is a study of T cell repertoires in aging, cancer and after chemotherapy. Study summary: Healthy donor repertoires were recorded over several months to years and showed clear clonal overlap. Findings of the study overall: No conclusions about immunological memory after chemotherapy can be drawn from the repertoire data. Compared with age-matched healthy donors, untreated hematological or solid cancer patients showed higher blood TCR clonality.

V was pared by 6 bases and J by 8 bases, with 5 bases of the junction left unmatched. Germline V gives CDR1 MNHNS, CDR2 SASEGT. The CDR3 length is 13 residues. Amplification of TCR beta used genomic DNA extracted from peripheral blood. The clonotype was recovered from a human donor in good health. The chain employs TRBV6-1 and TRBJ2-1, with 9 bases aligning to TRBD2. Material: blood. In nucleotides, the CDR3 is TGTGCCAGCAGCCGCGGGGGGGCCTATGAGCAGTTCTTC. Translated, it gives CASSRGGAYEQFF.